This T cell receptor beta chain was captured by sequencing in a study of blood T cell repertoires in COVID-19. Overall study context: The samples span acute and convalescent COVID-19 from the United States, Italy and Spain.

Authors' processing steps: Researchers report that nucleated cell counts were estimated from reference gene primer amplification. Libraries were prepared by immunoSEQ multiplex PCR; TCRdb keeps only in-frame clonotypes and omits some of them. That table is the source of V, J and clone size, and D and trimming were worked out from the DNA. The table has under 200,000 clones, roughly 80% seen once; the top ten hold 2.5% to 3.5%. Sequencing input: peripheral blood. The source of this sequence is a man in his 70s with acute or convalescent COVID-19.

In nucleotides, the CDR3 is TGTGCCAGCAGTGAATACTCACAGAACGACAGGAACTATGGCTACACCTTC. Translating it yields CASSEYSQNDRNYGYTF. The chain has TRBV25-1 and TRBJ1-2, with D possibly being TRBD1 (6 bases). Germline CDR1 MGHDK, CDR2 SYGVNS. V was clipped by 0 bases and J by 2 bases, with 16 bases between them. The CDR3 is 17 amino acids.